One sample yielded the 21 T cell receptor beta chains listed below, sequenced in a study of blood T cells in healthy people across ages. Sample-barcoded 5' priming and a J-beta primer mix drove a second PCR of about 6 to 11 cycles. TCRdb ran MiXCR on the 5' RACE reads and lists one entry per CDR3 protein. Among approximately 2,000,000 distinct CDR3 sequences listed, about two fifths were seen once. Sequencing was carried out using blood. These receptor sequences come from a human donor in good health.

In its sample, this clonotype was seen a few times. The chain has TRBV20-1 and TRBJ2-5; 7 positions match TRBD2. Germline CDR1 reads DFQATT; CDR2 reads SNEGSKA (reference sequence). The CDR3 runs to 15 residues. J lost 0 bases, V lost 1 base, and 5 bases had no gene match. CDR3 residues: CSARVRGTYQETQYF. CDR3 nucleotide sequence: TGCAGTGCTAGAGTGCGGGGGACGTACCAAGAGACCCAGTACTTC.

Only a few counts were recorded for this clonotype. The CDR3 coding sequence is TGCGCCAGCAGCCAAGGTTTGGACAGGCGCACAGATACGCAGTATTTT. Translating it yields CASSQGLDRRTDTQYF. The chain employs TRBV4-1 and TRBJ2-3; 7 positions match TRBD1. The CDR3 is 16 amino acids. Per germline, CDR1 MGHRA and CDR2 YSYEKL. The V gene end was trimmed by 1 base and the J gene end by 1 base; junction bases not matched to a gene: 5.

J is TRBJ2-1 and V is TRBV11-1; 10 nucleotides line up with TRBD2. Germline loops: CDR1 SGHAT, CDR2 FQDESV (reference sequence). This CDR3 has 21 residues. V lost 1 base to trimming and J lost 0 bases; unmatched junction nucleotides: 15. The CDR3 reads CASSLGLGASGGRSSYNEQFF. DNA of the CDR3: TGTGCCAGCAGCTTAGGCCTTGGTGCTAGCGGGGGCCGAAGCTCCTACAATGAGCAGTTCTTC.

The sample holds many counts of this clonotype. The chain employs TRBV6-6 and TRBJ2-3; the match to TRBD2 covers 8 bases. The CDR3 length is 17 residues. CDR1 and CDR2 (germline): MNHNY, SVGAGI (reference sequence). V shed 6 bases and J 1 base; nucleotides not matched to a gene: 12. This CDR3 reads CASSTRYRAGGTDTQYF. DNA of the CDR3: TGTGCCAGCAGCACCCGTTATCGAGCGGGGGGCACAGATACGCAGTATTTT.

This clonotype was picked up many times. The V gene is TRBV20-1, the J gene TRBJ2-5; a possible D gene is TRBD2 (6 bases). CDR1 and CDR2 (germline): DFQATT, SNEGSKA (reference sequence). The CDR3 extends over 14 amino acids. V was shortened by 6 bases and J by 1 base, with 15 bases between the two germline ends. The CDR3 region has the DNA TGCAGTGCCAGACGATCTAGCGCCCAAGAGACCCAGTACTTC. As protein: CSARRSSAQETQYF.

V gene TRBV13 combines with J gene TRBJ2-4; no firm D call. The germline V gene has CDR1 PRHDT and CDR2 FYEKMQ (reference sequence). V was cut by 1 base and J by 2 bases, with 18 bases left in between. The CDR3 totals 18 residues. The chain's CDR3 is CASSLDSDPRIPKNIQYF. The CDR3 coding sequence is TGTGCCAGCAGCTTAGATTCCGACCCTCGGATACCCAAAAACATTCAGTACTTC.

The chain is built from TRBV28 and TRBJ2-1; perhaps TRBD1 as D (5 bases). The CDR3 has 17 amino acids. CDR1 is MDHEN, CDR2 SYDVKM, per germline. V was cut by 5 bases and J by 5 bases, with 22 bases left in between. The CDR3 coding sequence is TGTGCCAGCAGTCTAATTACCCAGGGTCCCCCGGACAATGAGCAGTTCTTC. Amino acid sequence: CASSLITQGPPDNEQFF.

Only a few counts were recorded for this clonotype. V usage is TRBV3-1 and J usage is TRBJ2-1; 7 bases align to TRBD1. Germline V lookup: CDR1 LGHDT, CDR2 YNNKEL (reference sequence). This CDR3 has 18 amino acids. The ends lost 0 bases at V and 0 bases at J; junction bases unmatched: 8. The CDR3 DNA follows: TGTGCCAGCAGCCAAGATCAAGGGACAGTTAGCTCCTACAATGAGCAGTTCTTC. As protein: CASSQDQGTVSSYNEQFF.

The chain couples TRBV20-1 to TRBJ2-3; a possible D gene is TRBD2 (7 bases). Trimming left V 8 bases short and J 2 bases short, with 17 bases between. This CDR3 region has 14 residues. CDR1 is DFQATT and CDR2 is SNEGSKA in the germline V gene (reference sequence). As DNA, the CDR3 is TGCAGTCCAAGGGGGGGTATCAACACAGATACGCAGTATTTT. Amino acids: CSPRGGINTDTQYF.

A few counts support this clonotype. This sequence joins TRBV6-6 and TRBJ1-2, with 8 nucleotides matching TRBD1. Trimming at V came to 3 bases and at J to 5 bases, leaving 5 bases not matched to a gene. Germline V CDR1 and CDR2: MNHNY, SVGAGI (reference sequence). The CDR3 extends over 14 amino acids. The CDR3 spells CASSYQGATYGYTF. The CDR3 bases are TGTGCCAGCAGTTATCAGGGGGCAACGTATGGCTACACCTTC.

This clonotype was seen a handful of times. The V call is TRBV4-3, the J call TRBJ2-1; 12 bases align to TRBD2. This CDR3 has 16 amino acids. Germline V gene sequence: CDR1 LGHNA, CDR2 YSLEER. Trimming took 0 bases from V and 9 from J; bases not matched to a gene: 6. Here the CDR3 reads CASSQDLAGGHGEQFF. CDR3 coding DNA: TGCGCCAGCAGCCAAGATCTAGCGGGGGGGCATGGTGAGCAGTTCTTC.

This clonotype was counted only a few times. The rearrangement joins TRBV25-1 to TRBJ1-1, with 7 bases matching TRBD1. Germline V gives CDR1 MGHDK, CDR2 SYGVNS. V shed 6 bases, J shed 0 bases, and the junction held 16 bases outside the gene matches. The CDR3 length is 18 residues. The CDR3 coding sequence is TGTGCCAGCAGGCAAGGAGGCCAGGGGGGAGTGATGAACACTGAAGCTTTCTTT. This sequence encodes CASRQGGQGGVMNTEAFF. Full variable domain (rest looked up from reference TRBV25-1 and TRBJ1-1): EADIYQTPRYLVIGTGKKITLECSQTMGHDKMYWYQQDPGMELHLIHYSYGVNSTEKGDLSSESTVSRIRTEHFPLTLESARPSHTSQYLCASRQGGQGGVMNTEAFFGQGTRLTVV.

The chain combines TRBV29-1 with TRBJ1-1, with 9 bases identical to TRBD1. V was pared by 1 base and J by 4 bases, with 7 bases of the junction left unmatched. The CDR3 is 15 amino acids. The V gene's germline CDR1 is SQVTM and CDR2 ANQGSEA. CDR3 residues: CSVEVRDREATEAFF. CDR3 DNA sequence: TGCAGCGTTGAAGTCCGGGACAGGGAGGCCACTGAAGCTTTCTTT.

The CDR3 DNA is TGTGCCAGCAGCTTAGAACCAGGGGGGACCCAGTACTTC. As protein: CASSLEPGGTQYF. V gene TRBV11-2 combines with J gene TRBJ2-5; TRBD1 matches at 7 bases. CDR1 and CDR2 (germline): SGHAT, FQNNGV. Unmatched junction bases numbered 2, after V lost 0 bases and J lost 7 bases. This CDR3 is 13 amino acids long.

The V gene is TRBV6-1, the J gene TRBJ2-5; TRBD2 aligns across 7 bases. The CDR3 is made up of 15 amino acids. CDR1 and CDR2 from the germline V gene are MNHNS and SASEGT. V trimming: 3 bases; J trimming: 11 bases; junction bases outside the gene matches: 15. CDR3 sequence: CASSDPRGTYNEQYF. Here the CDR3 DNA reads TGTGCCAGCAGTGACCCGCGGGGGACCTACAATGAGCAGTACTTC.

This clonotype was observed at least ten times. The chain uses TRBV5-1 and TRBJ2-3, with TRBD1 identical over 7 bases. This CDR3 spans 14 amino acids. Losses at the gene ends were 4 bases for V and 5 bases for J; bases not matched to a gene: 7. The germline V gene has CDR1 SGHRS and CDR2 YFSETQ. CDR3 coding DNA: TGCGCCAGCAGCGACAGGGCGTATCAAGATACGCAGTATTTT. It specifies CASSDRAYQDTQYF.

In its sample, this clonotype was seen a few times. V gene TRBV6-5 combines with J gene TRBJ1-1; a possible D gene is TRBD1 (5 bases). The CDR3 contains 14 residues. The V end was cut by 0 bases, the J end by 3 bases, with 8 bases between. CDR1 and CDR2 (germline): MNHEY, SVGAGI. Here the CDR3 DNA reads TGTGCCAGCAGTTACTCGGTAGGGGACACTGAAGCTTTCTTT. Translated, it gives CASSYSVGDTEAFF.

This clonotype was counted a few times. The genes are TRBV12-3 or TRBV12-4 and TRBJ1-1; no reliable D call. V lost 2 bases and J lost 7, with 8 bases in between. This CDR3 is built from 12 residues. This chain's CDR3 is CASSLLGNEAFF. For the CDR3, the DNA is TGTGCCAGCAGTTTACTGGGGAATGAAGCTTTCTTT.

This clonotype was counted between two and nine times. V and J are TRBV12-3 or TRBV12-4 and TRBJ2-3, with D possibly TRBD1 on 6 matching bases. The CDR3 is 15 amino acids. V was clipped by 1 base and J by 4 bases, with 12 bases between them. The CDR3, as DNA: TGTGCCAGCAGTTTAGTGGCAGGGGACGCAGATACGCAGTATTTT. Residues: CASSLVAGDADTQYF.

This clonotype was detected a few times. The chain combines TRBV11-2 with TRBJ2-3; D is uncertain. The CDR3 covers 15 residues. The germline V gene has CDR1 SGHAT and CDR2 FQNNGV. Trimming took 3 bases from V and 5 from J, leaving 15 bases between them. The chain's CDR3 is CASSFVPPGGDTQYF. The CDR3 DNA reads TGTGCCAGCAGCTTCGTGCCTCCAGGTGGAGATACGCAGTATTTT.

The sample holds many counts of this clonotype. The rearrangement links TRBV29-1 to TRBJ1-1, with 7 nucleotides matching TRBD1. The CDR3 loop spans 13 amino acids. CDR1 and CDR2 (germline): SQVTM, ANQGSEA. V was clipped by 6 bases and J by 1 base; unmatched bases: 5. The CDR3 bases are TGCAGCGTACAACAGGGGACGAACACTGAAGCTTTCTTT. Encoded protein: CSVQQGTNTEAFF.